A selection of T cell receptor beta chains follows, all from one sample in a study of cytotoxic CD8 clonotypes in ibrutinib-treated CLL. Libraries were prepared by immunoSEQ multiplex PCR; TCRdb keeps only in-frame clonotypes and omits some of them. The sample records some 120,000 clones, approximately 81% being singletons. The sequencing used PBMCs, collected after 24 months of ibrutinib treatment. The receptors here all came from a human donor with chronic lymphocytic leukemia. CDR3s include the opening cysteine and the closing phenylalanine or tryptophan. A D gene is named only where the DNA matches it firmly. Size is omitted from some rows. Given values are once, few, many or a class for expanded clones.

clone size	V gene	J gene	D gene	CDR3 protein	CDR3 DNA
NA	TRBV5-1	TRBJ2-7	TRBD2	CATRQTSSSYEQYF	TGCGCCACCCGACAGACTAGCAGCTCCTACGAGCAGTACTTC
NA	TRBV6-1	TRBJ1-3	NA	CASSGAGQLSGNTIYF	TGTGCCAGCAGTGGGGCGGGACAACTCTCTGGAAACACCATATATTTT
NA	TRBV21-1	TRBJ2-7	NA	CASSKGQGAYEQYF	TGTGCCAGCAGCAAAGGACAGGGGGCCTACGAGCAGTACTTC
NA	TRBV5-4	TRBJ2-2	NA	CASSLSPPGELFF	TGTGCCAGCAGCTTGTCACCCCCCGGGGAGCTGTTTTTT
once	TRBV9	TRBJ2-2	NA	CASSVDWTGELFF	TGTGCCAGCAGCGTAGATTGGACCGGGGAGCTGTTTTTT
NA	TRBV7-2	TRBJ1-1	TRBD1	CASSSRGRTEAFF	TGTGCCAGCAGCTCCAGGGGGCGAACTGAAGCTTTCTTT
NA	TRBV7-2	TRBJ2-6	NA	CASSPDHSGANVLTF	TGTGCCAGCAGCCCTGACCACTCTGGGGCCAACGTCCTGACTTTC
NA	TRBV29-1	TRBJ2-2	TRBD2	CSVEAWTSGGPTNTGELFF	TGCAGCGTTGAAGCATGGACTAGCGGGGGTCCTACGAACACCGGGGAGCTGTTTTTT
NA	TRBV7-9	TRBJ1-1	TRBD1	CASSPDRDWGTEAFF	TGTGCCAGCAGCCCTGACAGGGATTGGGGCACTGAAGCTTTCTTT
NA	TRBV4-3	TRBJ1-1	NA	CASSQQGTNTEAFF	TGCGCCAGCAGCCAACAGGGGACGAACACTGAAGCTTTCTTT
NA	TRBV30	TRBJ2-3	NA	CAWSFRSTDTQYF	TGTGCCTGGAGTTTTAGGAGCACAGATACGCAGTATTTT
NA	TRBV2	TRBJ1-5	NA	CASVETPRDSNQPQHF	TGTGCCAGTGTAGAAACCCCACGGGATAGCAATCAGCCCCAGCATTTT
NA	TRBV19	TRBJ2-3	NA	CASQTQGRDTQYF	TGTGCCAGTCAAACCCAAGGGAGGGATACGCAGTATTTT
few	TRBV18	TRBJ1-5	TRBD1	CASSSRQGSYSNQPQHF	TGTGCCAGCTCATCGAGACAGGGTTCTTATAGCAATCAGCCCCAGCATTTT
NA	TRBV7-2	TRBJ1-3	NA	CASSLDSSGNTIYF	TGTGCCAGCAGCCTGGACAGCTCTGGAAACACCATATATTTT
NA	TRBV7-8	TRBJ2-3	NA	CASTPVRGATTDTQYF	TGTGCCAGCACCCCCGTTAGAGGCGCGACCACAGATACGCAGTATTTT
NA	TRBV29-1	TRBJ2-3	TRBD2	CSVLAGGSTDTQYF	TGCAGCGTTTTAGCGGGGGGGAGCACAGATACGCAGTATTTT
NA	TRBV4-3	TRBJ2-2	NA	CASSPLSGIAGELFF	TGCGCCAGCAGCCCACTCTCGGGGATCGCCGGGGAGCTGTTTTTT
NA	TRBV19	TRBJ1-3	NA	CASSIGSRSGNTIYF	TGTGCCAGTAGTATAGGCAGTCGGTCTGGAAACACCATATATTTT
NA	TRBV19	TRBJ2-4	NA	CASSPSGENIQYF	TGTGCCAGTAGTCCTTCAGGGGAAAACATTCAGTACTTC
NA	TRBV18	TRBJ1-1	NA	CASSPDGTEAFF	TGTGCCAGCTCACCTGACGGAACTGAAGCTTTCTTT
few	TRBV27	TRBJ1-1	NA	CASSLYGSLSEAFF	TGTGCCAGCAGTTTATACGGGAGCCTTAGTGAAGCTTTCTTT
NA	TRBV7-3	TRBJ2-3	TRBD1	CASSLTGGLDTQYF	TGTGCCAGCAGCTTAACAGGGGGCTTAGATACGCAGTATTTT
NA	TRBV11-1	TRBJ2-2	NA	CASSSWTGELFF	TGTGCCAGCAGCTCATGGACCGGGGAGCTGTTTTTT
NA	TRBV9	TRBJ2-1	NA	CASSVEPSTYNEQFF	TGTGCCAGCAGCGTAGAACCTAGCACTTACAATGAGCAGTTCTTC
NA	TRBV7-9	TRBJ1-6	TRBD1	CASSFGTGTGTYNSPLHF	TGTGCCAGCAGCTTTGGAACCGGGACAGGGACCTATAATTCACCCCTCCACTTT
NA	TRBV9	TRBJ1-4	NA	CASSAPGDNEKLFF	TGTGCCAGCAGCGCCCCGGGGGATAATGAAAAACTGTTTTTT
NA	TRBV30	TRBJ2-2	NA	CAWSDGRGTGELFF	TGTGCCTGGAGTGACGGACGGGGCACCGGGGAGCTGTTTTTT
NA	TRBV5-4	TRBJ2-1	NA	CASGSSVDEQFF	TGTGCCAGCGGGAGTTCCGTGGATGAGCAGTTCTTC
NA	TRBV9	TRBJ2-5	TRBD1	CASSVGQGLETQYF	TGTGCCAGCAGCGTGGGACAGGGATTAGAGACCCAGTACTTC
NA	TRBV27	TRBJ1-3	NA	CASSPSVGESGNTIYF	TGTGCCAGCAGTCCCTCGGTCGGGGAAAGTGGAAACACCATATATTTT
NA	TRBV18	TRBJ2-4	NA	CASSPNPNLAKNIQYF	TGTGCCAGCTCACCTAACCCGAACTTGGCCAAAAACATTCAGTACTTC
NA	TRBV5-1	TRBJ1-1	TRBD1	CASSNTQGAGNTEAFF	TGCGCCAGCAGCAATACACAGGGGGCCGGGAACACTGAAGCTTTCTTT
NA	TRBV2	TRBJ1-2	NA	CASSEADSAGTVHDGYTF	TGTGCCAGCAGTGAAGCGGATAGTGCAGGGACTGTGCATGACGGCTACACCTTC
NA	TRBV5-6	TRBJ1-1	NA	CASRRLDRKNTEAFF	TGTGCCAGCAGGAGACTTGACAGGAAGAACACTGAAGCTTTCTTT
NA	TRBV7-2	TRBJ2-5	NA	CASSSTRTQETQYF	TGTGCCAGCAGCTCTACTAGAACCCAAGAGACCCAGTACTTC
NA	TRBV27	TRBJ2-1	TRBD2	CASNVFLGTRLNEQFF	TGTGCCAGCAACGTTTTTTTGGGGACTAGGTTGAATGAGCAGTTCTTC
NA	TRBV30	TRBJ1-3	NA	CAWSTGLSGNTIYF	TGTGCCTGGAGTACAGGTCTCTCTGGAAACACCATATATTTT
NA	TRBV7-9	TRBJ1-4	NA	CASSLVVRGEEKLFF	TGTGCCAGCAGCTTAGTGGTCAGGGGAGAGGAAAAACTGTTTTTT
NA	TRBV7-2	TRBJ1-1	NA	CASSLVAGLTEAFF	TGTGCCAGCAGCTTAGTTGCAGGGCTCACTGAAGCTTTCTTT
NA	TRBV5-1	TRBJ1-2	NA	CASRGRVYGYTF	TGCGCCAGCAGGGGCAGAGTCTATGGCTACACCTTC
medium-sized	TRBV5-1	TRBJ2-7	TRBD1	CASSLRDRVYEQYF	TGCGCCAGCAGCCTCCGGGACAGGGTCTACGAGCAGTACTTC
NA	TRBV11-2	TRBJ2-7	TRBD2	CASSSPGTRYRQYF	TGTGCCAGCAGCTCGCCCGGGACTAGATATCGGCAGTACTTC
once	TRBV7-9	TRBJ1-1	NA	CASSFRPPAGVNTEAFF	TGTGCCAGCAGCTTTAGGCCCCCCGCCGGGGTGAACACTGAAGCTTTCTTT
NA	TRBV10-3	TRBJ1-1	NA	CAISDSTEAFF	TGTGCCATCAGTGACAGCACTGAAGCTTTCTTT
once	TRBV5-1	TRBJ2-5	TRBD1	CASSFGTQGQGGETQYF	TGCGCCAGCAGCTTTGGAACCCAAGGACAGGGGGGAGAGACCCAGTACTTC
NA	TRBV18	TRBJ2-3	NA	CASSPSPSPADTQYF	TGTGCCAGCTCACCAAGCCCGAGCCCAGCAGATACGCAGTATTTT
NA	TRBV9	TRBJ1-5	TRBD1	CASSVEQGKGLGQPQHF	TGTGCCAGCAGCGTAGAACAGGGGAAGGGCCTTGGTCAGCCCCAGCATTTT
NA	TRBV6-5	TRBJ2-7	NA	CASSYSSSPYEQYF	TGTGCCAGCAGTTACTCGTCCAGCCCCTACGAGCAGTACTTC
few	TRBV18	TRBJ1-5	NA	CASSRRPREGGNQPQHF	TGTGCCAGCTCACGTAGACCTCGTGAGGGGGGCAATCAGCCCCAGCATTTT
NA	TRBV29-1	TRBJ1-3	NA	CSVVGRGNTIYF	TGCAGCGTTGTAGGGAGAGGAAACACCATATATTTT
NA	TRBV28	TRBJ1-5	NA	CATNPRGAANQPQHF	TGTGCCACCAACCCTAGGGGGGCAGCTAATCAGCCCCAGCATTTT
NA	TRBV6-1	TRBJ2-6	TRBD1	CASSEAKWAGGSGANVLTF	TGTGCCAGCAGTGAAGCGAAGTGGGCAGGGGGATCTGGGGCCAACGTCCTGACTTTC
NA	TRBV9	TRBJ1-6	NA	CASSVQGTYNSPLHF	TGTGCCAGCAGCGTACAGGGAACCTATAATTCACCCCTCCACTTT